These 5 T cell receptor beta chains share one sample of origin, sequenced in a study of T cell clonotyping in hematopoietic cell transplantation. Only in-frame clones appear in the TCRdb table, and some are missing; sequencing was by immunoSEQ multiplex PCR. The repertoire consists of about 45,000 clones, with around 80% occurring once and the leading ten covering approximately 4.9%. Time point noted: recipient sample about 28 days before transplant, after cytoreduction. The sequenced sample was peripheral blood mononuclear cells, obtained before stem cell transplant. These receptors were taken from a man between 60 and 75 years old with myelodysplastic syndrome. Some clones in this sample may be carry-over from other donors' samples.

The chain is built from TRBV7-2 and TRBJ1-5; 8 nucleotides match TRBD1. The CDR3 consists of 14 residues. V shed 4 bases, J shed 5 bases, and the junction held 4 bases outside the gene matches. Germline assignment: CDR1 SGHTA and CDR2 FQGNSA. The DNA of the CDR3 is TGTGCCAGCAGCTGGCAGGGGGCCTATCAGCCCCAGCATTTT. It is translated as CASSWQGAYQPQHF.

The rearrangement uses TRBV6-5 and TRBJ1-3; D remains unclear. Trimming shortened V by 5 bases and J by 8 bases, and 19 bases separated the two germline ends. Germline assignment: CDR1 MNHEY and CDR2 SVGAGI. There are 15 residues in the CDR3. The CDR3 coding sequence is TGTGCCAGCAGTCCTGAAACACCGCAACGGGACACCATATATTTT. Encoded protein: CASSPETPQRDTIYF.

DNA of the CDR3: TGTGCCAGCAAGGGGACACGAGCAACCGGGGAGCTGTTTTTT. This gives the protein CASKGTRATGELFF. The chain has TRBV27 and TRBJ2-2; TRBD1 is a possible D gene (6 bases). Germline CDR1 MNHEY, CDR2 SMNVEV (reference sequence). The CDR3 spans 14 residues. V was clipped by 7 bases and J by 5 bases, with 14 bases between them.

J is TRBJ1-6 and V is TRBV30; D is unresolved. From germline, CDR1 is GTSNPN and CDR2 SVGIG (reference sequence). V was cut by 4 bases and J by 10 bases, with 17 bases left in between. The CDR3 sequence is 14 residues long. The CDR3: CAWTASGFQSPLHF. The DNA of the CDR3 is TGTGCCTGGACCGCAAGTGGCTTCCAATCACCCCTCCACTTT.

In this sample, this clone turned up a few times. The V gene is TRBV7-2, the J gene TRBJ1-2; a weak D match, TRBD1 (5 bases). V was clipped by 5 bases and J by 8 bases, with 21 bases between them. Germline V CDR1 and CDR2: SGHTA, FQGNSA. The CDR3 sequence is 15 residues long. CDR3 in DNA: TGTGCCAGCAGCCCACATGACCCCGGGACGAGCGGCTACACCTTC. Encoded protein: CASSPHDPGTSGYTF.